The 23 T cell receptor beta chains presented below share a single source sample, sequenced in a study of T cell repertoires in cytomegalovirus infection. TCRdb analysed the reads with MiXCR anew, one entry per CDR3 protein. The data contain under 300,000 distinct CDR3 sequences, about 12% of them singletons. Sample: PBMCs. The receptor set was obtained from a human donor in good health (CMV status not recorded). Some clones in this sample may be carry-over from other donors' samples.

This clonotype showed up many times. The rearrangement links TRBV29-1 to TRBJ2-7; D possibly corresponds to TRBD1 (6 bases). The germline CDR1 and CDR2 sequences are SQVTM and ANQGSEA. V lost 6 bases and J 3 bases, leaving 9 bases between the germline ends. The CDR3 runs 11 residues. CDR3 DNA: TGCAGCGTCAACAGGGACTACGAGCAGTACTTC. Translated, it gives CSVNRDYEQYF.

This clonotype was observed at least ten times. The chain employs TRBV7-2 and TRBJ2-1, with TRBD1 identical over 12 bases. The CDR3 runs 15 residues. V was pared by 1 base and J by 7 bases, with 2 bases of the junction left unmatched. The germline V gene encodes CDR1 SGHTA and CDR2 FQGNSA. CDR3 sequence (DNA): TGTGCCAGCAGCTTAGAGGGACAGGGGGCAAATGAGCAGTTCTTC. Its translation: CASSLEGQGANEQFF.

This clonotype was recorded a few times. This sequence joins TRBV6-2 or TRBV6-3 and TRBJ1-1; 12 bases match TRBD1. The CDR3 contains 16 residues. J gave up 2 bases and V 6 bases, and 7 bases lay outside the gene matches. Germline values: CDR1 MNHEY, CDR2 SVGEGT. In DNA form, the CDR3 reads TGTGCCAGCAGCGCCGGGACAGGGGGCCCCAACACTGAAGCTTTCTTT. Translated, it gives CASSAGTGGPNTEAFF.

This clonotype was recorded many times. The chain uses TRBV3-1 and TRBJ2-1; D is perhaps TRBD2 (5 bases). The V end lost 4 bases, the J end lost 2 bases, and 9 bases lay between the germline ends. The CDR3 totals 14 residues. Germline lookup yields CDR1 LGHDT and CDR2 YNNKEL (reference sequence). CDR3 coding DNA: TGTGCCAGCAGCCTTACCGGGACCTACAATGAGCAGTTCTTC. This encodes CASSLTGTYNEQFF.

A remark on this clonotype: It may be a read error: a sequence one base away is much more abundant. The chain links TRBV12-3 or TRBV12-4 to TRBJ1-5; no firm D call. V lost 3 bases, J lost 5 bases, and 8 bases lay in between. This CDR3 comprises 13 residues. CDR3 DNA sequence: TGTGCCAGCAGTTTTACAGACGATCAGCCCCAGCATTTT. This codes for CASSFTDDQPQHF.

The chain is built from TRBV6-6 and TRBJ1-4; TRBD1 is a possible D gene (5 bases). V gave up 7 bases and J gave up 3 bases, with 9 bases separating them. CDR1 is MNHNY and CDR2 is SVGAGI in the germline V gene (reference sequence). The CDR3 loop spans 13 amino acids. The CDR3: CASKRDSNEKLFF. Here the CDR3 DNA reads TGTGCCAGCAAGCGGGACTCTAATGAAAAACTGTTTTTT.

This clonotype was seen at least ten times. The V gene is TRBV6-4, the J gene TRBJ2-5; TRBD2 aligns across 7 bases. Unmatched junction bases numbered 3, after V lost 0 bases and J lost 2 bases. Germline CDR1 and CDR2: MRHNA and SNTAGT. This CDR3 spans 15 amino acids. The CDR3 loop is CASSDSPGGQETQYF. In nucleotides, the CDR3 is TGTGCCAGCAGTGACTCCCCCGGGGGGCAAGAGACCCAGTACTTC.

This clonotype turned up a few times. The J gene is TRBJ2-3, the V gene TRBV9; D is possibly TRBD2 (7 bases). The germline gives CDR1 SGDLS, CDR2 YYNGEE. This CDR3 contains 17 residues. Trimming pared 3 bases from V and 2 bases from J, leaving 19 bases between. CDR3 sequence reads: CASSERGGALNTDTQYF. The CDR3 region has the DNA TGTGCCAGCAGCGAGAGGGGGGGGGCGCTCAACACAGATACGCAGTATTTT.

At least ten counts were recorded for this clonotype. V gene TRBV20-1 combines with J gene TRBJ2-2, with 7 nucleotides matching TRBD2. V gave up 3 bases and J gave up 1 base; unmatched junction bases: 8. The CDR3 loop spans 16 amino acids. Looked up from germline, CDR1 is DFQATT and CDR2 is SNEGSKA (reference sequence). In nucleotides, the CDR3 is TGCAGTGCTAGGCTGGCGGAGCGGGGGAACACCGGGGAGCTGTTTTTT. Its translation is CSARLAERGNTGELFF.

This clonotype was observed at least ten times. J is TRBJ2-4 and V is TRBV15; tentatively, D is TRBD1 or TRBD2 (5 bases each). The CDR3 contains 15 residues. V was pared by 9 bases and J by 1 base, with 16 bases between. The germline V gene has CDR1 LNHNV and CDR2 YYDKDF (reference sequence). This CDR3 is CATGEPSSAKNIQYF. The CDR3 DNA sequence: TGTGCCACGGGGGAGCCGAGTTCTGCCAAAAACATTCAGTACTTC.

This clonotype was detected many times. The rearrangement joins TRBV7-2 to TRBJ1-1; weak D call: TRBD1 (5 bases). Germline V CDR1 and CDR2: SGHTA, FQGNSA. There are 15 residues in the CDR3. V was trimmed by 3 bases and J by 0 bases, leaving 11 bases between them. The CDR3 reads CASSFSGGMNTEAFF. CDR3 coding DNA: TGTGCCAGCAGCTTCAGTGGGGGGATGAACACTGAAGCTTTCTTT.

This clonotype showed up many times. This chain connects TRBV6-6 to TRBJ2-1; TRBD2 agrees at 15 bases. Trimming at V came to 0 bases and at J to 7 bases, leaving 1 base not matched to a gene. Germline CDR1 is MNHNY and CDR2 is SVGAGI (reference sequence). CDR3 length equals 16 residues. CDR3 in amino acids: CASSYSGLAGGNEQFF. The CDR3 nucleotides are TGTGCCAGCAGTTACTCGGGACTAGCGGGAGGAAATGAGCAGTTCTTC.

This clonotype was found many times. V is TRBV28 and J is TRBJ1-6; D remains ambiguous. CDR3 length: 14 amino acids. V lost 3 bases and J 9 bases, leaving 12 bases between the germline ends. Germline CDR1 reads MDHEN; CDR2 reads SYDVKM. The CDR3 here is CASSLSAGGSPLHF. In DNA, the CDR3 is TGTGCCAGCAGTTTGAGCGCAGGAGGTTCACCCCTCCACTTT.

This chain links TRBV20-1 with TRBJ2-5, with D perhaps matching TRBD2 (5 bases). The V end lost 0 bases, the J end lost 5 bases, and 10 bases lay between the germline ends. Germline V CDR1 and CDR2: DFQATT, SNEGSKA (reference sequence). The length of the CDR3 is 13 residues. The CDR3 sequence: CSARDQGGETQYF. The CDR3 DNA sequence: TGCAGTGCTAGAGATCAAGGAGGCGAGACCCAGTACTTC.

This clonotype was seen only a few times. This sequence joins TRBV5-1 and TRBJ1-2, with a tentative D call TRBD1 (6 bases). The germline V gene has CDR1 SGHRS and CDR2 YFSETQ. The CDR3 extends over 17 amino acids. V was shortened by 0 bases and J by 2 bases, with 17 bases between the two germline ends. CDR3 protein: CASSLGGQPSLNYGYTF. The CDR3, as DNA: TGCGCCAGCAGCTTGGGCGGACAGCCGAGCCTAAACTATGGCTACACCTTC.

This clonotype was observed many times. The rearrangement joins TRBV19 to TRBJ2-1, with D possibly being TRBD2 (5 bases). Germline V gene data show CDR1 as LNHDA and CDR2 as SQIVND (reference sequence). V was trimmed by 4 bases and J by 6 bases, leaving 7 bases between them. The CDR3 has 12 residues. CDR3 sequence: CASSNGVNEQFF. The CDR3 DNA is TGTGCCAGTAGTAACGGGGTCAATGAGCAGTTCTTC.

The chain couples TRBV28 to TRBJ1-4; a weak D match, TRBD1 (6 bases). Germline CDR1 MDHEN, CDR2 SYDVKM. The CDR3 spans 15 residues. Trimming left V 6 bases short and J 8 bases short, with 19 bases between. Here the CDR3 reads CASRSPQGINEKLFF. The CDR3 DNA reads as TGTGCCAGCAGGTCTCCCCAGGGGATAAACGAAAAACTGTTTTTT.

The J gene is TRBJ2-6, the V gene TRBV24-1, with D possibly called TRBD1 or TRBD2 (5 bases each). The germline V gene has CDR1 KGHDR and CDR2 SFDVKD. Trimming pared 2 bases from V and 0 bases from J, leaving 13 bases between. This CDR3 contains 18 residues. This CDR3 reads CATSDSGTGPSGANVLTF. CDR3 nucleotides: TGTGCCACCAGTGATTCAGGGACGGGACCCTCTGGGGCCAACGTCCTGACTTTC.

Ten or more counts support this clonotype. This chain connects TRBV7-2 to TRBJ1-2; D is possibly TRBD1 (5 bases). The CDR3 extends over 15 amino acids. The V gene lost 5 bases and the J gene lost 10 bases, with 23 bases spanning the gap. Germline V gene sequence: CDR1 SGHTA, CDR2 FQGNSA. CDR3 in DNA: TGTGCCAGCAGCCCCCAGATTAAAGGGGTTGGGGACTACACCTTC. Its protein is CASSPQIKGVGDYTF.

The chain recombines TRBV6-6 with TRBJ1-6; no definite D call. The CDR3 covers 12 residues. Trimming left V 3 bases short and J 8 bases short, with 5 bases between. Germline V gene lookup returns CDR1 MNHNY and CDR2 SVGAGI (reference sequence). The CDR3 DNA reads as TGTGCCAGCAGTTATGCAGATTCACCCCTCCACTTT. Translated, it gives CASSYADSPLHF.

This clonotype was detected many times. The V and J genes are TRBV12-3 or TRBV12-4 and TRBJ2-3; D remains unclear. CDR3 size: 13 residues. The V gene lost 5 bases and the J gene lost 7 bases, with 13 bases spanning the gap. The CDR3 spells CASSLQPMHTQYF. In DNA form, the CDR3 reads TGTGCCAGCAGTCTCCAGCCGATGCATACGCAGTATTTT.

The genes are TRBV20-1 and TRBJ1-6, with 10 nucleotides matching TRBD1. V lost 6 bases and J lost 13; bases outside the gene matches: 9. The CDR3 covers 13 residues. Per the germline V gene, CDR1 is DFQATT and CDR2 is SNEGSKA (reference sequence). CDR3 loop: CSAHGQGVGPLHF. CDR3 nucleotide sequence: TGCAGTGCCCACGGACAGGGGGTCGGGCCCCTCCACTTT.

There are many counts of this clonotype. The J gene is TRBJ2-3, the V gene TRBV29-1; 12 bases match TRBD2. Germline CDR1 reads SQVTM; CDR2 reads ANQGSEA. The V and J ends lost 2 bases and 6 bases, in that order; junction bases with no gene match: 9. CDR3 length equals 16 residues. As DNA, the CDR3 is TGCAGCGTTGAACTAGCGGGGGGGCAGGGGATCGATACGCAGTATTTT. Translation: CSVELAGGQGIDTQYF.